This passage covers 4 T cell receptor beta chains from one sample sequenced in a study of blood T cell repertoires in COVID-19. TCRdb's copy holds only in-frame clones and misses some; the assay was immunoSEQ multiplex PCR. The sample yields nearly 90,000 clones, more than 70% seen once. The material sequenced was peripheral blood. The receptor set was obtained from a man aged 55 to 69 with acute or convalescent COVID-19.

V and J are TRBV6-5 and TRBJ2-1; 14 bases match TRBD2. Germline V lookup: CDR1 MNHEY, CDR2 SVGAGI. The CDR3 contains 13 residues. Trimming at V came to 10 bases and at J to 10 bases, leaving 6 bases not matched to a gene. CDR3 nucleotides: TGTGCCACACGACTAGCGGGAGGGAGGGAGCAGTTCTTC. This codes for CATRLAGGREQFF.

The CDR3 sequence: CSVDVAESNYGYTF. The CDR3 bases are TGCAGCGTTGACGTGGCGGAGTCTAACTATGGCTACACCTTC. The chain employs TRBV29-1 and TRBJ1-2; D unclear. CDR1 is SQVTM and CDR2 is ANQGSEA in the germline V gene. The CDR3 consists of 14 residues. V gave up 3 bases and J gave up 0 bases, with 11 bases separating them.

The CDR3 sequence: CASSLGQGALGELFF. The CDR3 nucleotides read TGCGCCAGCAGCTTGGGACAGGGGGCCCTCGGGGAGCTGTTTTTT. The V call is TRBV5-1, the J call TRBJ2-2; 10 bases fit TRBD1. V gave up 0 bases and J gave up 7 bases; unmatched junction bases: 3. In germline, CDR1 is SGHRS, CDR2 YFSETQ. The CDR3 has 15 residues.

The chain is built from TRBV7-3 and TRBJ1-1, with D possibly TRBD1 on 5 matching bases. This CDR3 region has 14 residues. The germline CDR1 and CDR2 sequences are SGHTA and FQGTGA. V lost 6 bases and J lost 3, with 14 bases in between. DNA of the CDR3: TGTGCCAGCAGGTCAGGGAGGTATGACACTGAAGCTTTCTTT. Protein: CASRSGRYDTEAFF. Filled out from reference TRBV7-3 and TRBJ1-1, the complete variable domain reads GAGVSQTPSNKVTEKGKYVELRCDPISGHTALYWYRQSLGQGPEFLIYFQGTGAADDSGLPNDRFFAVRPEGSVSTLKIQRTERGDSAVYLCASRSGRYDTEAFFGQGTRLTVV.